Shown below are 18 T cell receptor beta chains from a single sample sequenced in a study of blood T cell repertoires in COVID-19. Sequencing was performed with immunoSEQ multiplex PCR; in TCRdb, only in-frame clones are kept and a portion is missing. This sample yields tens of thousands of clones, of which approximately 80% are seen a single time; about 2% belongs to the top ten. Sequences were obtained from peripheral blood. The receptors stem from an older woman with acute or convalescent COVID-19.

The chain recombines TRBV2 with TRBJ1-1; D is unresolved. CDR3 size: 13 residues. Germline lookup yields CDR1 SNHLY and CDR2 FYNNEI. V lost 7 bases and J 0 bases, leaving 9 bases between the germline ends. The CDR3 region is CASIVQMNTEAFF. Written as DNA, the CDR3 is TGTGCCAGCATCGTCCAGATGAACACTGAAGCTTTCTTT. Based on the CDR3 plus reference TRBV2 and TRBJ1-1, the full variable domain is EPEVTQTPSHQVTQMGQEVILRCVPISNHLYFYWYRQILGQKVEFLVSFYNNEISEKSEIFDDQFSVERPDGSNFTLKIRSTKLEDSAMYFCASIVQMNTEAFFGQGTRLTVV.

The rearrangement links TRBV2 to TRBJ1-4; the match to TRBD1 covers 8 bases. There are 14 residues in the CDR3. The junction had 6 bases not matched to a gene; V was cut back by 4 bases and J by 8 bases. The germline V gene has CDR1 SNHLY and CDR2 FYNNEI. The CDR3 reads CASSGTGQEEKLFF. CDR3 in DNA: TGTGCCAGCAGTGGGACAGGGCAGGAGGAAAAACTGTTTTTT.

V usage is TRBV7-2 and J usage is TRBJ1-2; D is perhaps TRBD1 (6 bases). V lost 4 bases to trimming and J lost 6 bases, with 18 bases between them. In germline, CDR1 is SGHTA, CDR2 FQGNSA. This CDR3 is 15 amino acids long. CDR3 region: CASSSKRGEGDGYTF. The CDR3 DNA follows: TGTGCCAGCAGCTCTAAACGGGGGGAGGGGGATGGCTACACCTTC.

The chain has TRBV5-4 and TRBJ2-2; maybe TRBD1 (5 bases). Per the germline V gene, CDR1 is SGHNT and CDR2 is YYREEE (reference sequence). Trimming removed 6 bases at V and 3 bases at J, with 12 bases between. The CDR3 runs 14 residues. The CDR3 sequence is CASTPFRDTGELFF. The CDR3 DNA is TGTGCCAGCACCCCGTTCAGGGACACCGGGGAGCTGTTTTTT.

The chain links TRBV2 to TRBJ1-5; D not resolved. Germline CDR1 and CDR2: SNHLY and FYNNEI. There are 14 residues in the CDR3. V was trimmed by 7 bases and J by 1 base, leaving 11 bases between them. CDR3 sequence: CASNSGVSNQPQHF. The CDR3 coding sequence is TGTGCCAGCAATTCCGGGGTCAGCAATCAGCCCCAGCATTTT.

This clone came up a few times. The rearrangement joins TRBV6-6 to TRBJ2-7; D possibly corresponds to TRBD1 (7 bases). CDR3 length equals 16 residues. Trimming pared 2 bases from V and 2 bases from J, leaving 16 bases between. Germline V gives CDR1 MNHNY, CDR2 SVGAGI (reference sequence). This chain's CDR3 is CASSYQAGGIPYEQYF. CDR3 nucleotides: TGTGCCAGCAGTTACCAGGCAGGGGGGATTCCCTACGAGCAGTACTTC.

The genes are TRBV30 and TRBJ2-3; 7 positions match TRBD1. This CDR3 comprises 15 residues. CDR1 is GTSNPN and CDR2 is SVGIG in the germline V gene (reference sequence). Trimming removed 7 bases from V and 0 bases from J; junction bases left unmatched: 10. The CDR3: CASAYTGASTDTQYF. DNA for the CDR3: TGTGCCTCCGCCTATACAGGGGCTAGCACAGATACGCAGTATTTT. Variable domain in full (rest from reference TRBV30 and TRBJ2-3): SQTIHQWPATLVQPVGSPLSLECTVEGTSNPNLYWYRQAAGRGLQLLFYSVGIGQISSEVPQNLSASRPQDRQFILSSKKLLLSDSGFYLCASAYTGASTDTQYFGPGTRLTVL.

The chain joins TRBV24-1 to TRBJ2-5; 9 bases fit TRBD1. Unmatched junction bases numbered 17, after V lost 5 bases and J lost 2 bases. This CDR3 contains 19 residues. Germline CDR1 and CDR2: KGHDR and SFDVKD. The CDR3 protein is CATSALPGGGTGKQETQYF. The CDR3 DNA follows: TGTGCCACCAGTGCCCTTCCTGGCGGTGGGACAGGGAAACAAGAGACCCAGTACTTC.

This clone occurred a few times. The chain uses TRBV5-1 and TRBJ1-4; 8 bases line up with TRBD1. This CDR3 comprises 15 residues. V shed 4 bases, J shed 8 bases, and the junction held 10 bases outside the gene matches. Germline V CDR1 and CDR2: SGHRS, YFSETQ. The CDR3, as DNA: TGCGCCAGCAGCGCCACAGGGGGGAAAGAGGAAAAACTGTTTTTT. Amino acids: CASSATGGKEEKLFF.

This chain links TRBV19 with TRBJ2-3; TRBD2 matches at 8 bases. Germline V gene sequence: CDR1 LNHDA, CDR2 SQIVND (reference sequence). After removal of 6 bases from V and 7 bases from J, the junction contained 12 bases not matched to a gene. The CDR3 totals 15 residues. Here the CDR3 reads CASRRSGGTINTQYF. The DNA for the CDR3 is TGTGCCAGTAGAAGGAGCGGGGGAACAATCAATACGCAGTATTTT.

The CDR3 DNA sequence: TGTGCCAGCAGATCAGGGTTCTCCTCCTACAATGAGCAGTTCTTC. Its translation: CASRSGFSSYNEQFF. The chain joins TRBV11-2 to TRBJ2-1, with D possibly TRBD1 on 5 matching bases. Trimming removed 6 bases from V and 0 bases from J, with 12 bases in between. Germline values: CDR1 SGHAT, CDR2 FQNNGV. The CDR3 length is 15 residues.

The chain has TRBV3-1 (or the pseudogene TRBV3-2) and TRBJ2-1; 7 bases fit TRBD2. Germline lookup yields CDR1 LGHDT and CDR2 YNNKEL (reference sequence). Losses at the gene ends were 1 base for V and 14 bases for J; bases not matched to a gene: 8. The CDR3 runs 13 residues. The CDR3: CASSQVTWGREFF. The CDR3 DNA reads TGTGCCAGCAGCCAAGTCACCTGGGGGAGGGAGTTCTTC.

V usage is TRBV6-5 and J usage is TRBJ1-5; 7 nucleotides align to TRBD1. Germline loops: CDR1 MNHEY, CDR2 SVGAGI. This CDR3 has 14 amino acids. V shed 5 bases, J shed 6 bases, and the junction held 7 bases outside the gene matches. The CDR3 reads CASSISGTVQPQHF. CDR3 coding DNA: TGTGCCAGCAGTATATCGGGGACAGTTCAGCCCCAGCATTTT.

This chain uses TRBV19 with TRBJ2-7; 9 bases map to TRBD2. From germline, CDR1 is LNHDA and CDR2 SQIVND (reference sequence). After removal of 1 base from V and 1 base from J, the junction contained 5 bases not matched to a gene. The CDR3 is made up of 16 amino acids. The CDR3 is CASSIADLAGSYEQYF. The CDR3, as DNA: TGTGCCAGTAGTATAGCCGACCTAGCGGGATCCTACGAGCAGTACTTC. The variable domain in full, completed from reference TRBV19 and TRBJ2-7, reads DGGITQSPKYLFRKEGQNVTLSCEQNLNHDAMYWYRQDPGQGLRLIYYSQIVNDFQKGDIAEGYSVSREKKESFPLTVTSAQKNPTAFYLCASSIADLAGSYEQYFGPGTRLTVT.

The chain has TRBV9 and TRBJ2-1; 7 nucleotides match TRBD2. The CDR3 consists of 16 residues. J lost 3 bases, V lost 3 bases, and 9 bases had no gene match. Germline values: CDR1 SGDLS, CDR2 YYNGEE. CDR3 coding DNA: TGTGCCAGCAGCGCGTACCGGGGGGATAACTACAATGAGCAGTTCTTC. Translated, it gives CASSAYRGDNYNEQFF.

J is TRBJ1-2 and V is TRBV5-6; D is undetermined. Germline V gives CDR1 SGHDT, CDR2 YYEEEE. The V and J ends lost 0 bases and 8 bases respectively, with 11 bases between them. This CDR3 is 13 amino acids long. The CDR3 nucleotides are TGTGCCAGCAGCTTGGCATACGGGGAGGGCTACACCTTC. The encoded protein is CASSLAYGEGYTF. Supplemented by reference TRBV5-6 and TRBJ1-2, the full variable domain reads DAGVTQSPTHLIKTRGQQVTLRCSPKSGHDTVSWYQQALGQGPQFIFQYYEEEERQRGNFPDRFSGHQFPNYSSELNVNALLLGDSALYLCASSLAYGEGYTFGSGTRLTVV.

V is TRBV7-2 and J is TRBJ1-2; TRBD1 matches 8 bases. With 5 bases clipped from V and 3 bases from J, the junction kept 5 bases outside the gene matches. This CDR3 region has 14 residues. From germline, CDR1 is SGHTA and CDR2 FQGNSA. The DNA for the CDR3 is TGTGCCAGCAGCCCCCGGGACAGGTACTATGGCTACACCTTC. Its translation is CASSPRDRYYGYTF.

This clone appeared a few times. The genes are TRBV25-1 and TRBJ2-5; 9 bases line up with TRBD1. The CDR3 contains 16 residues. The junction had 11 bases not matched to a gene; V was cut back by 3 bases and J by 6 bases. The germline CDR1 and CDR2 sequences are MGHDK and SYGVNS. The CDR3 DNA reads TGTGCCAGCAGTGACTACAGGGGGCTAAACGAGAAGACCCAGTACTTC. Translated, it gives CASSDYRGLNEKTQYF.